What follows is one T cell receptor beta chain and its context. The assay was immunoSEQ multiplex PCR, and TCRdb's table has in-frame clones only and misses some. The sample carries about 350,000 clones, about 92% recorded once. This entry is derived from a study of Ad26.COV2.S vaccination and SARS-CoV-2 variants. The V and J ends lost 6 bases and 0 bases respectively, with 15 bases between them. The CDR3 is made up of 16 amino acids. Germline V CDR1 and CDR2: MRHNA, SNTAGT. This clonotype was obtained from a human donor who had recovered from COVID-19. This chain connects TRBV6-4 to TRBJ2-1; D gene ambiguous. The sequencing used peripheral blood, collected after recovery from COVID-19. The CDR3 protein is CASSPGKVSSYNEQFF. As DNA, the CDR3 is TGTGCCAGCAGCCCAGGAAAAGTGAGCTCCTACAATGAGCAGTTCTTC.